The T cell receptor (beta chain) described here comes from a study of cytomegalovirus exposure and HLA in healthy donors. J gave up 2 bases and V 4 bases, and 8 bases lay outside the gene matches. This CDR3 spans 15 amino acids. Germline-derived CDR1 and CDR2 are SGDLS and YYNGEE. The PCR was carried out with 60 Vbeta primers and 13 Jbeta primers. Clones were read by immunoSEQ multiplex PCR, and TCRdb kept only the in-frame ones, dropping some. The table has under 200,000 clones, around 75% seen once; the top ten hold under 3%. This clonotype originated in a woman aged 45-65 years in good health and CMV-seropositive. This chain connects TRBV9 to TRBJ2-7; the match to TRBD2 covers 8 bases. Sample: PBMCs. The CDR3 loop reads CASSPGGGLTYEQYF. The CDR3 DNA reads as TGTGCCAGCAGCCCGGGAGGGGGACTAACCTACGAGCAGTACTTC. The full variable domain, completed using reference TRBV9 and TRBJ2-7, is DSGVTQTPKHLITATGQRVTLRCSPRSGDLSVYWYQQSLDQGLQFLIQYYNGEERAKGNILERFSAQQFPDLHSELNLSSLELGDSALYFCASSPGGGLTYEQYFGPGTRLTVT.